This T cell receptor beta chain was profiled in a study of CXCR3-negative and CXCR3-positive naive CD8 T cells. Study-level points and caveats: Surface CD5 was comparable between naive subsets; TCR strength was inferred from TRB CDR3 properties. Higher TRB CDR3 hydrophobicity marked CXCR3-positive naive cells relative to CXCR3-negative naive cells.

There are 15 residues in the CDR3. CD45RO-CCR7+CD27+CD95- was the phenotype of naive CD8+ T cells. To note about this clonotype: Its antigen is unidentified.

The TRB libraries of cDNA were built by UMI-labeled 5' RACE. TCRdb derives one entry per CDR3 protein from the 5' RACE reads, leaving out DNA. The sample totals 130,000 or so distinct CDR3 sequences. The chain combines TRBV12-3 or TRBV12-4 with TRBJ2-5; the TCRdb call, TRBD1, lacks DNA for checking. The sequencing input was naive CXCR3+ CD8+ T cells from blood. Regarding subset: CD45RO-CCR7+CD27+CD95- naive CD8+ T cells expressing CXCR3 (TNR3+). The clonotype originates from a human donor in good health. Some clones in this sample may be carry-over from other donors' samples. CDR3 loop: CASSSSDRQQETQYF.